This T cell receptor (beta chain) is drawn from a study of radiotherapy plus CTLA-4 blockade in lung cancer (dated by TCRdb to 2016 to 2019). With respect to the entire study: Among enrolled patients, roughly 17% had an objective response and 30% to 40% reached disease control.

Results the study describes overall, beyond this receptor: Increased serum interferon-beta after radiation, together with early dynamic changes in blood T cell clones, were reported to be the strongest predictors of response. TCR clones derived from tumors expanded in peripheral blood after treatment with radiotherapy and ipilimumab.

The study tested focal radiation therapy combined with CTLA-4 blockade (ipilimumab) in patients with chemo-refractory metastatic non-small-cell lung cancer. Reading the germline V gene gives CDR1 MDHEN and CDR2 SYDVKM. CDR3 length: 14 amino acids, cysteine to phenylalanine. The CDR3 DNA has 42 bases and is translated from base 1. The V end loses 6 bases and the J end loses 7 bases, and a stretch of 18 bases separates them. A note on this clone: The antigen this receptor binds is unknown. No much larger clone exists at a distance of one base, and base qualities are not known.

The library was made by the immunoSEQ multiplex PCR assay. TCRdb limited this immuneACCESS table to in-frame rearrangements with V and J called. A share of clones is missing; checked studies link under half to unresolved V genes, and the rest is unexplained. This sample is represented by about 110,000 clones; more than 75% of them were singletons. Of the sample, less than 4% is held by the ten largest clones. The sample in question was peripheral blood, obtained from a patient treated with radiotherapy plus ipilimumab. The chain links TRBV28 with TRBJ2-5; too little of a D gene remains to name it. The sequence was obtained from a human donor with non-small cell lung cancer that progressed on radiotherapy plus ipilimumab. Some clones in this sample may be carry-over from other donors' samples. DNA sequence: TGTGCCAGCAGCGGACGGATAAGAGATTTGACCCAGTACTTC. Translated, it reads CASSGRIRDLTQYF.